The rows below give T cell receptor beta chains drawn from one sample of a study of blood T cell repertoires in COVID-19. The repertoire was sequenced with immunoSEQ multiplex PCR; TCRdb's copy has only in-frame clones and lacks some. The sample holds about 210,000 clones; 75% to 90% are singletons and the top ten take 3.5% to 5.5%. Sample: PBMCs or T cells enriched from blood (not recorded which). The receptor set was obtained from a woman aged 25 to 39 who had been exposed to COVID-19. Both conserved end residues are part of each CDR3. The D gene is left open where the match is weak. Clone size is shown for a subset of rows, as once, few, many or a class of expanded clone.

D,size,V,J,DNA,CDR3
TRBD1,-,TRBV19,TRBJ1-3,TGTGCCAGCATACAGGGGAGCTCTGGAAACACCATATATTTT,CASIQGSSGNTIYF
TRBD1,few,TRBV6-5,TRBJ2-2,TGTGCCAGCACCCAGGGACAGGGGGCTGCCGGGGAGCTGTTTTTT,CASTQGQGAAGELFF
TRBD1,-,TRBV11-3,TRBJ2-3,TGTGCCAGCAGCCACGGGACTGGGACAGGGGACACAGATACGCAGTATTTT,CASSHGTGTGDTDTQYF
-,-,TRBV11-2,TRBJ2-6,TGTGCCAGCAGCACGAACGGGGTGGCCAACGTCCTGACTTTC,CASSTNGVANVLTF
-,-,TRBV4-1,TRBJ1-5,TGCGCCAGCAGCCAAGAAGGGGTGAGCAATCAGCCCCAGCATTTT,CASSQEGVSNQPQHF
-,-,TRBV19,TRBJ2-5,TGTGCCAGTAGTTCCCGAGAACTCGGGGATCAAGAGACCCAGTACTTC,CASSSRELGDQETQYF
-,-,TRBV6-5,TRBJ1-6,TGTGCCAGCAGTTACTCGAGTCAGGGCCTCAATTCACCCCTCCACTTT,CASSYSSQGLNSPLHF
-,-,TRBV4-1,TRBJ2-7,TGCGCCAGCAGCCAAGACAGGGGATTCTACGAGCAGTATTTC,CASSQDRGFYEQYF
-,-,TRBV12-5,TRBJ2-3,TGTGCTAGTGGTCCACCCATTGGGGGGGCTTCATGGGATACGCAGTATTTT,CASGPPIGGASWDTQYF
-,-,TRBV19,TRBJ1-5,TGTGCCAGTAGCAACAGGGAATTCGGAGATCAGCCCCAGCATTTT,CASSNREFGDQPQHF
-,-,TRBV30,TRBJ1-6,TGTGCCTGGAAACTTGGAGGAGCGAGCTCCTATAATTCACCCCTCCACTTT,CAWKLGGASSYNSPLHF